Listed below are T cell receptor beta chains from one sample, sequenced in a study of T cell repertoires in cytomegalovirus infection. Using its own MiXCR run on the reads, TCRdb lists one record per CDR3 protein. Among around 300,000 distinct CDR3 sequences listed, around 9.5% were seen once. The sample taken for sequencing was PBMCs. These receptors came from a human donor in good health (CMV status not recorded). Some clones in this sample may be carry-over from other donors' samples. Each CDR3 is given with its conserved first and last residue. Each record gives: clone size, J gene, D gene, V gene, CDR3 DNA, CDR3 protein. A D gene is named only where the DNA matches it firmly. Only part of the rows carry a size: once, few, many, or a class if the clone is expanded.

few,TRBJ2-3,TRBD2,TRBV6-2/TRBV6-3,TGTGCCAGCAGTTTTATTAGCGGGGGGGCCTCAGATACGCAGTATTTT,CASSFISGGASDTQYF
many,TRBJ1-6,NA,TRBV7-9,TGTGCCAGCAGCTTAAACGGGGCTGGTAATTCACCCCTCCACTTT,CASSLNGAGNSPLHF
medium-sized,TRBJ1-6,NA,TRBV12-3/TRBV12-4,TGTGCCAGCTTCTCTTATGGGAGCTCCTATAATTCACCCCTCCACTTT,CASFSYGSSYNSPLHF
NA,TRBJ1-1,TRBD1,TRBV14,TGTGCCAGCAGCCGATCTAGGGGGACAGGGAGGACTGAAGCTTTCTTT,CASSRSRGTGRTEAFF
many,TRBJ2-1,NA,TRBV28,TGTGCCAGCAGCCCCACCGCCTACAATGAGCAGTTCTTC,CASSPTAYNEQFF
NA,TRBJ1-1,NA,TRBV30,TGTGCCTGGAGTGTACCGGCAGGGTTGGCTTTCTTT,CAWSVPAGLAFF
many,TRBJ2-3,TRBD2,TRBV7-4,TGTGCCAGCAGCCCCCAGGAGGCCGGGACTAGCGAATTCACAGATACGCAGTATTTT,CASSPQEAGTSEFTDTQYF
few,TRBJ1-1,NA,TRBV20-1,TGCAGTGCTAGAGATAACTTACAGGGTGGTGAAGCTTTCTTT,CSARDNLQGGEAFF
few,TRBJ1-2,NA,TRBV20-1,TGCAGTGCTAGTTTGGGGGGCAGCCATAACTATGGCTACACCTTC,CSASLGGSHNYGYTF
few,TRBJ1-4,NA,TRBV7-9,TGTGCCAGCAGCTTTGCAACTAATGAAAAACTGTTTTTT,CASSFATNEKLFF
few,TRBJ1-1,NA,TRBV19,TGTGCCAGTAGTCGACGGATGAACACTGAAGCTTTCTTT,CASSRRMNTEAFF
few,TRBJ2-1,NA,TRBV28,TGTGCCAGCAGTCCTTACCGGGGTCCTAGGGGTGAGCAGTTCTTC,CASSPYRGPRGEQFF
NA,TRBJ1-6,NA,TRBV28,TGTGCCAGCAGTTTTTCAGGGGTCAATAATTCACCCCTCCACTTT,CASSFSGVNNSPLHF
NA,TRBJ2-5,NA,TRBV9,TGTGCCAGCAGCGGAGTGGCGTTGGCATGGGAGACCCAGTACTTC,CASSGVALAWETQYF
NA,TRBJ2-5,NA,TRBV10-1,TGCGCCAGCAGTCCCGGGACTGGCAAAGAGACCCAGTACTTC,CASSPGTGKETQYF
many,TRBJ1-2,NA,TRBV10-3,TGTGCCATCAGGAAGGACAGAGAGCTCTCTTGGGACTATGGCTACACCTTC,CAIRKDRELSWDYGYTF
many,TRBJ1-1,NA,TRBV12-3/TRBV12-4,TGTGCCAGCAAAACCAGATTTGGGGCAGGGAAAGGAATGAACACTGAAGCTTTCTTT,CASKTRFGAGKGMNTEAFF
once,TRBJ1-1,TRBD1,TRBV11-2,TGTGCCAGCAGCCTTAGCAGGGGGGACACTGAAGCTTTCTTT,CASSLSRGDTEAFF
NA,TRBJ2-1,TRBD2,TRBV5-1,TGCGCCAGCAGAATAGCGGGAGCCTACAATGAGCAGTTCTTC,CASRIAGAYNEQFF
NA,TRBJ2-5,TRBD2,TRBV7-3,TGTGCCAGCAGCCTTAGCGGGAGCGCAGAGACCCAGTACTTC,CASSLSGSAETQYF
few,TRBJ2-2,NA,TRBV11-2,TGTGCCAGCAGCTTAGATCGAGCAGAACACACCGGGGAGCTGTTTTTT,CASSLDRAEHTGELFF
few,TRBJ1-1,NA,TRBV19,TGTGCCAGTAGTATAAAGGGGCGGACTGAAGCTTTCTTT,CASSIKGRTEAFF
few,TRBJ1-2,NA,TRBV7-2,TGTGCCAGCAGCTTTCAGGGTGATGGCTACACCTTC,CASSFQGDGYTF
few,TRBJ1-1,NA,TRBV12-3/TRBV12-4,TGTGCCAGCCGACGGACTGTTGAAGCTTTCTTT,CASRRTVEAFF
few,TRBJ1-3,NA,TRBV7-2,TGTGCCAGCAGCTTAGATGGGGCCTACTCTGGAAACACCATATATTTT,CASSLDGAYSGNTIYF
NA,TRBJ1-1,TRBD1,TRBV20-1,TGCAGTGCAACAGGGGGGAACACTGAAGCTTTCTTT,CSATGGNTEAFF
NA,TRBJ1-1,NA,TRBV7-2,TGTGCCAGCAGCTTCCGGGGATTGAACACTGGAGCTTTCTTT,CASSFRGLNTGAFF
few,TRBJ2-4,NA,TRBV20-1,TGCAGTGCACGCGGGGTTGCCAAAAACATTCAGTACTTC,CSARGVAKNIQYF
NA,TRBJ2-3,TRBD1,TRBV6-1,TGTGCCACACTCCCCAGGGGGCTGACGAGCACAGATACGCAGTATTTT,CATLPRGLTSTDTQYF
many,TRBJ2-1,TRBD1,TRBV6-2/TRBV6-3,TGTGCCAGCAGTAAGACAGGGTACTACAATGAGCAGTTCTTC,CASSKTGYYNEQFF
NA,TRBJ1-2,TRBD1,TRBV6-1,TGTGCCAGCCTAAAACAGGGGGCAGGCTATGGCTACACCTTC,CASLKQGAGYGYTF
many,TRBJ2-6,NA,TRBV19,TGTGCCAGTAGGACGGGACACCCCTCTGGGGCCAACGTCCTGACTTTC,CASRTGHPSGANVLTF
NA,TRBJ2-1,NA,TRBV6-2/TRBV6-3,TGTGCCAGCAGCCTGCGGGAAACCTTCTACAATGAGCAGTTCTTC,CASSLRETFYNEQFF
many,TRBJ2-7,TRBD2,TRBV6-2/TRBV6-3,TGTGCCAGCAGTTACTCCGGACTAGCGGGAGCCTACGAGCAGTACTTC,CASSYSGLAGAYEQYF
many,TRBJ2-3,NA,TRBV14,TGTGCCAGCAGCCAACCGTCGACGGGAGGCACAGATACGCAGTATTTT,CASSQPSTGGTDTQYF
few,TRBJ2-1,NA,TRBV25-1,TGTGCCAGCAGTGATGGAGTAATCCTAGCGCCGTTCTTC,CASSDGVILAPFF
many,TRBJ1-2,TRBD1,TRBV4-3,TGCGCCAGCAGCCAAGATCTCGCGACAGGGGGCTATGGCTACACCTTC,CASSQDLATGGYGYTF
NA,TRBJ2-1,TRBD2,TRBV9,TGTGCCAGCAGCGTAGGGCTCGGCGGGGGGGCCCAGTTCTTC,CASSVGLGGGAQFF
NA,TRBJ1-5,NA,TRBV24-1,TGTGCCACCAGTGACGGTGGGCAGCCCCAGCATTTT,CATSDGGQPQHF
NA,TRBJ1-1,NA,TRBV28,TGTGCCAGCAGCCCTTTAGGGACACGGAACACTGAAGCTTTCTTT,CASSPLGTRNTEAFF
many,TRBJ1-6,NA,TRBV14,TGTGCCAGCAGCCAAGAGGCTATCAGCTCACCCCTCCACTTT,CASSQEAISSPLHF
few,TRBJ2-7,NA,TRBV28,TGTGCCAGCAGTCCCGTTTTGGGGTACGAGCAGTACTTC,CASSPVLGYEQYF
many,TRBJ2-3,NA,TRBV7-9,TGCGCCAGCAGCTTGGCTGCAGATACGCAGTATTTT,CASSLAADTQYF
NA,TRBJ2-4,TRBD2,TRBV6-6,TGTGCCAGCAGTGCGGGGGGGACAGAACTAGCCAAAAACATTCAGTACTTC,CASSAGGTELAKNIQYF
many,TRBJ2-5,TRBD2,TRBV12-3/TRBV12-4,TGTGCCAGCAGACCTGGGATAGCGGGAGCACGAGAGACCCAGTACTTC,CASRPGIAGARETQYF
once,TRBJ2-7,TRBD2,TRBV6-1,TGTGCCAGCAGTGAAGCGAGCGGGAGGTACGAGCAGTACTTC,CASSEASGRYEQYF